The 12 T cell receptor beta chains presented below share a single source sample, sequenced in a study of blood T cell repertoires in COVID-19. Data came from immunoSEQ multiplex PCR; TCRdb stores just in-frame clones and leaves some out. There are about 73,000 clones in the sample; approximately 83% occur only once, and approximately 27% lies in the top ten. Sample: peripheral blood. The origin of the receptors is a human donor in a cohort sampled during active COVID-19.

The genes are TRBV5-1 and TRBJ1-1; D is undetermined. CDR1 is SGHRS, CDR2 YFSETQ, per germline. The length of the CDR3 is 15 residues. Between the trimmed V and J ends, which lost 0 bases and 2 bases, there was a span of 11 bases. For the CDR3, the DNA is TGCGCCAGCAGCTTGGATCCGGCAGGCAACACTGAAGCTTTCTTT. The encoded protein is CASSLDPAGNTEAFF.

The rearrangement joins TRBV5-1 to TRBJ2-5; the match to TRBD1 covers 8 bases. CDR3 size: 15 residues. The trim removed 4 bases at V and 4 bases at J, leaving 9 bases unmatched. CDR1 is SGHRS, CDR2 YFSETQ, per germline. The CDR3 bases are TGCGCCAGCAGCCAAGGGACAGGCCCCCTAGAGACCCAGTACTTC. It specifies CASSQGTGPLETQYF. The full variable domain, with the rest looked up from reference TRBV5-1 and TRBJ2-5, is KAGVTQTPRYLIKTRGQQVTLSCSPISGHRSVSWYQQTPGQGLQFLFEYFSETQRNKGNFPGRFSGRQFSNSRSEMNVSTLELGDSALYLCASSQGTGPLETQYFGPGTRLLVL.

The chain combines TRBV2 with TRBJ2-1; a weak D match, TRBD2 (5 bases). This CDR3 is 16 amino acids long. The germline V and J ends were trimmed by 4 bases and 4 bases, with 17 bases remaining between them. Germline CDR1 reads SNHLY; CDR2 reads FYNNEI. The CDR3 DNA reads TGTGCCAGCAGTGCCGCGGGCCACCGGCAATACAATGAGCAGTTCTTC. It translates to CASSAAGHRQYNEQFF.

This clone has a handful of counts. The chain has TRBV2 and TRBJ1-5, with D maybe TRBD1 (5 bases). V was clipped by 6 bases and J by 4 bases, with 19 bases between them. CDR1 and CDR2 (germline): SNHLY, FYNNEI. This CDR3 has 16 amino acids. The CDR3 loop reads CASSPPARVGNQPQHF. CDR3 nucleotide sequence: TGTGCCAGCAGCCCCCCCGCCAGGGTAGGAAATCAGCCCCAGCATTTT.

V usage is TRBV7-3 and J usage is TRBJ2-1, with 10 nucleotides matching TRBD1. The CDR3 has 15 residues. The germline V gene has CDR1 SGHTA and CDR2 FQGTGA. The V gene end was trimmed by 6 bases and the J gene end by 4 bases; junction bases not matched to a gene: 6. CDR3 coding DNA: TGTGCCAGCAGTTTAGGGACAGGGGTATACAATGAGCAGTTCTTC. Translated, it gives CASSLGTGVYNEQFF.

The chain uses TRBV5-1 and TRBJ2-7; TRBD1 aligns across 7 bases. Germline lookup yields CDR1 SGHRS and CDR2 YFSETQ. The CDR3 totals 14 residues. V lost 3 bases, J lost 3 bases, and 6 bases stayed unmatched. The CDR3 DNA follows: TGCGCCAGCAGCTACGGGACAGCCATCTACGAGCAGTACTTC. It encodes CASSYGTAIYEQYF.

The chain is built from TRBV7-3 and TRBJ1-2; 8 nucleotides line up with TRBD1. From germline, CDR1 is SGHTA and CDR2 FQGTGA. The V and J ends lost 9 bases and 7 bases, in that order; junction bases with no gene match: 1. The CDR3 is 10 residues long. CDR3 protein: CARDRGGYTF. The CDR3, as DNA: TGTGCCAGAGACAGGGGTGGCTACACCTTC.

The count of this clone is one. The chain joins TRBV6-5 to TRBJ2-7; D gene unclear. This CDR3 is built from 14 residues. The germline gives CDR1 MNHEY, CDR2 SVGAGI. The V gene lost 0 bases and the J gene lost 2 bases, with 8 bases spanning the gap. The CDR3 region has the DNA TGTGCCAGCAGTTACTCGGGCCGCACCTACGAGCAGTACTTC. Its translation is CASSYSGRTYEQYF.

V gene TRBV9 combines with J gene TRBJ1-5; TRBD1 might be the D (5 bases). The V end lost 4 bases, the J end lost 3 bases, and 11 bases lay between the germline ends. The germline V gene encodes CDR1 SGDLS and CDR2 YYNGEE. The CDR3 sequence is 14 residues long. The CDR3 sequence is CASSTGGPNQPQHF. CDR3 nucleotides: TGTGCCAGCAGCACGGGGGGACCCAATCAGCCCCAGCATTTT.

The chain uses TRBV6-1 and TRBJ2-3, with 8 nucleotides matching TRBD1. The CDR3 length is 17 residues. CDR1 and CDR2 (germline): MNHNS, SASEGT. The V gene end was trimmed by 0 bases and the J gene end by 4 bases; junction bases not matched to a gene: 9. This chain's CDR3 is CASSEARVQGAADTQYF. CDR3 DNA: TGTGCCAGCAGTGAAGCAAGGGTCCAGGGGGCCGCAGATACGCAGTATTTT.

This clone was counted a single time. The junction departs from germline at one end; a sequencing error may be responsible. The gene calls are TRBV12-3 or TRBV12-4 and TRBJ1-5; no firm D call. The CDR3 runs 13 residues. CDR3 bases: TGTGCCAGCAGCTTAGCCCTAAATCAGCCCCAGCATTTT. Its translation is CASSLALNQPQHF.

The CDR3 here is CASSGRYQETQYF. CDR3 bases: TGTGCCAGCAGCGGTCGGTACCAAGAGACCCAGTACTTC. This chain uses TRBV13 with TRBJ2-5; D remains unclear. V was trimmed by 5 bases and J by 0 bases, leaving 7 bases between them. The CDR3 totals 13 residues. Germline CDR1 is PRHDT and CDR2 is FYEKMQ (reference sequence).